Shown below are 21 T cell receptor beta chains from a single sample sequenced in a study of blood T cell repertoires in COVID-19. The protocol was immunoSEQ multiplex PCR, while the TCRdb copy is restricted to in-frame clones and leaves out a portion. The table has about 84,000 clones, more than 80% seen once. Source material: peripheral blood. The source is an elderly woman with acute or convalescent COVID-19.

J is TRBJ1-4 and V is TRBV19, with D perhaps matching TRBD1 (6 bases). V lost 4 bases to trimming and J lost 3 bases, with 9 bases between them. Germline CDR1 is LNHDA and CDR2 is SQIVND (reference sequence). CDR3 length: 14 residues. The CDR3 sequence: CASSKDSANEKLFF. Written as DNA, the CDR3 is TGTGCCAGTAGTAAGGACAGCGCTAATGAAAAACTGTTTTTT.

In this sample, this clone turned up a few times. This rearrangement joins TRBV11-2 to TRBJ1-2; possible D gene TRBD1, 6 bases. Germline lookup yields CDR1 SGHAT and CDR2 FQNNGV. Trimming stripped 3 bases from V and 4 bases from J, with 18 bases between. The CDR3 loop spans 16 amino acids. CDR3 loop: CASSFTYTGHPYGYTF. CDR3 DNA: TGTGCCAGCAGCTTTACCTACACAGGGCATCCCTATGGCTACACCTTC.

V and J are TRBV9 and TRBJ1-1; the match to TRBD1 covers 8 bases. Trimming cost V 3 bases and J 7 bases; bases outside gene matches: 8. This CDR3 has 14 amino acids. In germline, CDR1 is SGDLS, CDR2 YYNGEE. Written as DNA, the CDR3 is TGTGCCAGCAGCGCTGGACAGGGAGTTGGTGAAGCTTTCTTT. This codes for CASSAGQGVGEAFF. The full variable domain, with the rest looked up from reference TRBV9 and TRBJ1-1, is DSGVTQTPKHLITATGQRVTLRCSPRSGDLSVYWYQQSLDQGLQFLIQYYNGEERAKGNILERFSAQQFPDLHSELNLSSLELGDSALYFCASSAGQGVGEAFFGQGTRLTVV.

Ten or more counts support this clone. The J gene is TRBJ1-2, the V gene TRBV6-1, with D perhaps TRBD1 (5 bases). V lost 4 bases and J 4 bases, leaving 19 bases between the germline ends. The CDR3 loop spans 16 amino acids. CDR1 and CDR2 from the germline V gene are MNHNS and SASEGT. Here the CDR3 reads CASSGTFLSVLYGYTF. CDR3 in DNA: TGTGCCAGCAGTGGGACATTTTTATCAGTGCTCTATGGCTACACCTTC.

The gene calls are TRBV4-1 and TRBJ2-1, with TRBD2 as a possible D gene (6 bases). V lost 0 bases and J 5 bases, leaving 17 bases between the germline ends. The germline CDR1 and CDR2 sequences are MGHRA and YSYEKL. The CDR3 has 17 residues. CDR3: CASSQERRGPIDNEQFF. The DNA of the CDR3 is TGCGCCAGCAGCCAAGAAAGGAGGGGACCCATCGACAATGAGCAGTTCTTC.

The chain has TRBV7-2 and TRBJ2-1, with TRBD2 matching over 10 bases. J was trimmed by 4 bases and V by 6 bases; bases with no gene match: 3. Germline CDR1 and CDR2: SGHTA and FQGNSA. The CDR3 extends over 14 amino acids. CDR3 nucleotides: TGTGCCAGCAGACCTAGCGGGAGATACAATGAGCAGTTCTTC. Translating it yields CASRPSGRYNEQFF.

The V call is TRBV7-2, the J call TRBJ2-7; 8 bases fit TRBD2. CDR1 SGHTA and CDR2 FQGNSA come from the germline V gene. The CDR3 contains 14 residues. Trimming took 1 base from V and 2 from J; bases not matched to a gene: 1. CDR3 residues: CASSLGREAYEQYF. The CDR3 DNA follows: TGTGCCAGCAGCTTAGGGCGGGAGGCCTACGAGCAGTACTTC.

This chain joins TRBV7-2 and TRBJ2-2, with TRBD2 matching 10 bases. J gave up 4 bases and V 3 bases, and 5 bases lay outside the gene matches. This CDR3 comprises 16 residues. The germline CDR1 and CDR2 sequences are SGHTA and FQGNSA. The CDR3 DNA sequence: TGTGCCAGCAGCTTGCTAGCGGGAGTGGTCACCGGGGAGCTGTTTTTT. Its protein is CASSLLAGVVTGELFF.

The chain is built from TRBV24-1 and TRBJ1-4, with D possibly matching TRBD1 (6 bases). Germline values: CDR1 KGHDR, CDR2 SFDVKD. This CDR3 has 12 residues. Trimming shortened V by 9 bases and J by 5 bases, and 9 bases separated the two germline ends. The CDR3 DNA sequence: TGTGCCACCCTAACAGGGAATGAAAAACTGTTTTTT. Protein sequence: CATLTGNEKLFF.

J is TRBJ2-5 and V is TRBV11-2; no definite D call. Germline assignment: CDR1 SGHAT and CDR2 FQNNGV. The CDR3 loop spans 13 amino acids. V shed 2 bases and J shed 0 bases, with 4 bases lying between them. The CDR3 coding sequence is TGTGCCAGCAGCTTATCGTACCAAGAGACCCAGTACTTC. Translation gives CASSLSYQETQYF.

This clone was recorded a few times. J is TRBJ2-7 and V is TRBV6-5, with TRBD1 as a possible D gene (5 bases). The CDR3 extends over 13 amino acids. Germline CDR1 is MNHEY and CDR2 is SVGAGI. The germline V and J ends were trimmed by 4 bases and 7 bases, with 14 bases remaining between them. Here the CDR3 DNA reads TGTGCCAGCAGTTCCCATCAGGGTCGGGAGCAGTACTTC. As protein: CASSSHQGREQYF.

The chain uses TRBV5-1 and TRBJ2-3; 12 bases align to TRBD2. Per the germline V gene, CDR1 is SGHRS and CDR2 is YFSETQ. The CDR3 runs 16 residues. J was trimmed by 0 bases and V by 4 bases; bases with no gene match: 3. The CDR3 nucleotides read TGCGCCAGCAGCCCAGGGACTAGCGGGAGCACAGATACGCAGTATTTT. It yields the protein CASSPGTSGSTDTQYF.

The CDR3 protein is CASSYGRGRDGYTF. DNA of the CDR3: TGTGCCAGCAGTTACGGCAGGGGGCGTGATGGCTACACCTTC. The J gene is TRBJ1-2, the V gene TRBV6-5; TRBD1 aligns across 8 bases. The CDR3 totals 14 residues. V was clipped by 2 bases and J by 6 bases; unmatched bases: 5. Looked up from germline, CDR1 is MNHEY and CDR2 is SVGAGI.

This clone occurred many times. The J gene is TRBJ1-3, the V gene TRBV7-3; D is ambiguous. The CDR3 contains 13 residues. V lost 5 bases to trimming and J lost 3 bases, with 8 bases between them. CDR1 is SGHTA, CDR2 FQGTGA, per germline. The CDR3 bases are TGTGCCAGCAGCCCAGGATATGGAAACACCATATATTTT. As protein: CASSPGYGNTIYF.

The chain combines TRBV7-2 with TRBJ2-7; 7 bases match TRBD1. The germline gives CDR1 SGHTA, CDR2 FQGNSA. With V trimmed by 5 bases and J by 0 bases, 4 bases remained unmatched. The length of the CDR3 is 14 residues. The CDR3 protein is CASSQTGSSYEQYF. The CDR3, as DNA: TGTGCCAGCAGCCAGACAGGGAGCTCCTACGAGCAGTACTTC.

The V and J genes are TRBV7-6 and TRBJ1-1; 9 positions match TRBD1. Germline-derived CDR1 and CDR2 are SGHVS and FNYEAQ. With V trimmed by 4 bases and J by 10 bases, 13 bases remained unmatched. This CDR3 comprises 15 residues. In nucleotides, the CDR3 is TGTGCCAGCAGCTCCTGGGCCTACAGGGGGCGCGGAGCTTTCTTT. Protein: CASSSWAYRGRGAFF.

J is TRBJ2-3 and V is TRBV7-9; 12 nucleotides match TRBD2. CDR1 and CDR2 from the germline V gene are SEHNR and FQNEAQ (reference sequence). The CDR3 has 18 amino acids. The junction had 8 bases not matched to a gene; V was cut back by 1 base and J by 3 bases. The CDR3 nucleotides are TGTGCCAGCAGCTTAGGGCTAGCGGGAGGGCCGGGTACAGATACGCAGTATTTT. Amino acids: CASSLGLAGGPGTDTQYF.

This sequence joins TRBV2 and TRBJ1-3, with TRBD1 matching over 7 bases. Germline assignment: CDR1 SNHLY and CDR2 FYNNEI. The CDR3 has 14 residues. With 4 bases clipped from V and 4 bases from J, the junction kept 4 bases outside the gene matches. CDR3: CASSADRTGNTIYF. The CDR3 DNA reads as TGTGCCAGCAGTGCGGACAGGACGGGAAACACCATATATTTT.

The chain recombines TRBV7-9 with TRBJ2-3, with 8 bases fitting TRBD1. J gave up 4 bases and V 5 bases, and 8 bases lay outside the gene matches. The V gene's germline CDR1 is SEHNR and CDR2 FQNEAQ (reference sequence). The CDR3 spans 15 residues. CDR3 nucleotide sequence: TGTGCCAGCAGCCGTGAAGGACAGGGCGCAGATACGCAGTATTTT. Its translation is CASSREGQGADTQYF.

This clone was found once. This chain joins TRBV19 and TRBJ1-4, with D hard to call. The CDR3 length is 13 residues. Between the trimmed V and J ends, which lost 0 bases and 8 bases, there was a span of 7 bases. Germline values: CDR1 LNHDA, CDR2 SQIVND (reference sequence). The CDR3 loop is CASSIEREEKLFF. CDR3 nucleotide sequence: TGTGCCAGTAGTATAGAACGAGAGGAAAAACTGTTTTTT.

V and J are TRBV19 and TRBJ2-1; D is undetermined. The ends were cut back, 9 bases at V and 0 bases at J, with 9 bases in the middle. Germline CDR1 is LNHDA and CDR2 is SQIVND (reference sequence). The length of the CDR3 is 13 residues. The CDR3 region has the DNA TGTGCCAGCAACCACAACTCCTACAATGAGCAGTTCTTC. It specifies CASNHNSYNEQFF.